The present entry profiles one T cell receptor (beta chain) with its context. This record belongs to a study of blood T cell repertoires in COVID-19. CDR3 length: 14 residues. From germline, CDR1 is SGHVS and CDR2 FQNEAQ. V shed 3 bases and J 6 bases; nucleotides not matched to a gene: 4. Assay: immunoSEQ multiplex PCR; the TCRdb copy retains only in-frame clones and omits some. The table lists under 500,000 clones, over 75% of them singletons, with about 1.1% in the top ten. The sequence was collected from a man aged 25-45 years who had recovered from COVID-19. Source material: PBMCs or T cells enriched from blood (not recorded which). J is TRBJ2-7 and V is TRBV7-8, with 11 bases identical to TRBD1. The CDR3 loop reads CASSLGTGGSEQYF. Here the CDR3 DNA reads TGTGCCAGCAGCTTGGGGACAGGGGGATCCGAGCAGTACTTC. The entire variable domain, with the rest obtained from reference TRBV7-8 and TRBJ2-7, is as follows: GAGVSQSPRYKVAKRGQDVALRCDPISGHVSLFWYQQALGQGPEFLTYFQNEAQLDKSGLPSDRFFAERPEGSVSTLKIQRTQQEDSAVYLCASSLGTGGSEQYFGPGTRLTVT.